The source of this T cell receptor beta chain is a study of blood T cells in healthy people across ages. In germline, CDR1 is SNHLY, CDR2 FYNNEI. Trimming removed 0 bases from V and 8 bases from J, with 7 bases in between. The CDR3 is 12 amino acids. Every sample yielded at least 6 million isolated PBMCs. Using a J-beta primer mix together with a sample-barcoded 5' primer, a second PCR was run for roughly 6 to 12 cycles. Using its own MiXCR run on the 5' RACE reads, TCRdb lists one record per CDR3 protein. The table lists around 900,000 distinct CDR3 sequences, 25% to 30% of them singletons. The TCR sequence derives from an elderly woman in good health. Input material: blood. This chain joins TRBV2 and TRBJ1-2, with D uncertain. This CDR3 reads CASSEANNGYTF. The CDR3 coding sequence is TGTGCCAGCAGTGAAGCCAACAACGGCTACACCTTC.